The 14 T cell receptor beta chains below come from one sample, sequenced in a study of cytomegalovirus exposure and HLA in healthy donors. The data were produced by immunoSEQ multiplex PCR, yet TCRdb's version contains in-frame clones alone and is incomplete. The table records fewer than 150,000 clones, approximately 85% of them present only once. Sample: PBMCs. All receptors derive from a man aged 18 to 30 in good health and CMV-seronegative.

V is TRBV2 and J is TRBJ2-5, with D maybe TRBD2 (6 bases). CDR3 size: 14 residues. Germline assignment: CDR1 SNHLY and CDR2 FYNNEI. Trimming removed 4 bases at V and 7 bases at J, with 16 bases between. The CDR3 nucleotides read TGTGCCAGCAGTGGAGGTAGCGGCTCGGGGACCCAGTACTTC. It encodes CASSGGSGSGTQYF.

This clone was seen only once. CDR3 coding DNA: TGTGCCAGCAGCTCCCAAGGGGGGGCGCAGGAGACCCAGTACTTC. It specifies CASSSQGGAQETQYF. The chain recombines TRBV7-8 with TRBJ2-5; TRBD2 is a possible D gene (7 bases). CDR1 and CDR2 (germline): SGHVS, FQNEAQ. This CDR3 has 15 amino acids. Trimming took 4 bases from V and 5 from J, leaving 17 bases between them.

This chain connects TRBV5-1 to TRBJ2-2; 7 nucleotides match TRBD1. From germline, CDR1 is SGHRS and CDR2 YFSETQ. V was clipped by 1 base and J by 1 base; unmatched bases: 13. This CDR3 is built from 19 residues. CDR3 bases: TGCGCCAGCAGCTTGAACTTATTCAGGACAGGCAGGAACACCGGGGAGCTGTTTTTT. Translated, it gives CASSLNLFRTGRNTGELFF. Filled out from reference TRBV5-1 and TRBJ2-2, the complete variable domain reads KAGVTQTPRYLIKTRGQQVTLSCSPISGHRSVSWYQQTPGQGLQFLFEYFSETQRNKGNFPGRFSGRQFSNSRSEMNVSTLELGDSALYLCASSLNLFRTGRNTGELFFGEGSRLTVL.

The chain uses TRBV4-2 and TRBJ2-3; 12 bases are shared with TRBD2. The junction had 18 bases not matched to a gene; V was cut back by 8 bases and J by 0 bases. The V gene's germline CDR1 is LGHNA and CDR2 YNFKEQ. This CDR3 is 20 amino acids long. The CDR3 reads CASSRVLAGTSGHSTDTQYF. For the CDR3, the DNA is TGTGCCAGCTCCAGGGTGTTGGCCGGGACTAGCGGGCATAGCACAGATACGCAGTATTTT.

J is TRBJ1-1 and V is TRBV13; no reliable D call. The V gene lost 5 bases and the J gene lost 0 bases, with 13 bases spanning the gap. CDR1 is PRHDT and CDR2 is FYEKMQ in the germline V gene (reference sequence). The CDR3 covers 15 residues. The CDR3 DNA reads TGTGCCAGCAGCCCTACTAGCAGAATGAACACTGAAGCTTTCTTT. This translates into CASSPTSRMNTEAFF. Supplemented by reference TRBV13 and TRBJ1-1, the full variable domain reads AAGVIQSPRHLIKEKRETATLKCYPIPRHDTVYWYQQGPGQDPQFLISFYEKMQSDKGSIPDRFSAQQFSDYHSELNMSSLELGDSALYFCASSPTSRMNTEAFFGQGTRLTVV.

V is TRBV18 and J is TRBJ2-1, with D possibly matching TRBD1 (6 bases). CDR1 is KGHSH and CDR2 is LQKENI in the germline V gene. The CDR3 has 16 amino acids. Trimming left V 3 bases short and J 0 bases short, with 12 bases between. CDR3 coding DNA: TGTGCCAGCTCACCCACAGGGTCTCTCTCCTACAATGAGCAGTTCTTC. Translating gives CASSPTGSLSYNEQFF.

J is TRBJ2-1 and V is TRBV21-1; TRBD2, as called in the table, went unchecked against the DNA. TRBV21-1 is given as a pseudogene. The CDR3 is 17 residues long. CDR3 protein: CASSKALAGNNPNEQFF. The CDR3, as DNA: TGTGCCAGCAGCAAAGCCCTAGCGGGAAATAACCCCAATGAGCAGTTCTTC.

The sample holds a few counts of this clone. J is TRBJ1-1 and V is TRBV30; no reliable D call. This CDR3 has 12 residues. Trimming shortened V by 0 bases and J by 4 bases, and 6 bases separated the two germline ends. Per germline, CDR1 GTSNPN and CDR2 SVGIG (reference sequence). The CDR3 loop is CAWSVRSTEAFF. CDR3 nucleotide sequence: TGTGCCTGGAGTGTACGGAGCACTGAAGCTTTCTTT.

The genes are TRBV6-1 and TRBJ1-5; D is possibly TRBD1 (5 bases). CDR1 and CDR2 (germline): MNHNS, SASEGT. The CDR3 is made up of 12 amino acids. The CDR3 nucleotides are TGTGCATGCCGGGACTACAATCAGCCCCAGCATTTT. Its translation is CACRDYNQPQHF.

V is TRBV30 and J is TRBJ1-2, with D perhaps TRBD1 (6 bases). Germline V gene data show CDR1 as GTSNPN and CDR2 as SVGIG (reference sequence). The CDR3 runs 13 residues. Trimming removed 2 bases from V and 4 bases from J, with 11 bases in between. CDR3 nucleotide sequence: TGTGCCTGGAGTTCCCCAGGGGTCTATGGCTACACCTTC. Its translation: CAWSSPGVYGYTF.

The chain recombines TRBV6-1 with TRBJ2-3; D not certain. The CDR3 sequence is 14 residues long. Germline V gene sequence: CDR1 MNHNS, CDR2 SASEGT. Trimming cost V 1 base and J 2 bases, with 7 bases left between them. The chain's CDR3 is CASSEVGTTDTQYF. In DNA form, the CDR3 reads TGTGCCAGCAGTGAAGTCGGTACCACAGATACGCAGTATTTT.

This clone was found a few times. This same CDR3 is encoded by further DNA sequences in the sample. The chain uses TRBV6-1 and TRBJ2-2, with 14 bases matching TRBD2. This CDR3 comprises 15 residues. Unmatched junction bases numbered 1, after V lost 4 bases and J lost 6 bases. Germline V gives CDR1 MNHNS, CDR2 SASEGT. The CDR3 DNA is TGTGCCAGCAGTGGACTAGCGGGGGGGCCCGGGGAGCTGTTTTTT. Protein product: CASSGLAGGPGELFF.

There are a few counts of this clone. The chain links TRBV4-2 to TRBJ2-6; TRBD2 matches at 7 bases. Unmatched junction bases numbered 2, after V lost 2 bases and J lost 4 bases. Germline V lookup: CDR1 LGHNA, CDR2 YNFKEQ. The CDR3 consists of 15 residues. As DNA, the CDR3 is TGTGCCAGCAGCCAAATAGCGGGCGGGGCCAACGTCCTGACTTTC. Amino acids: CASSQIAGGANVLTF.

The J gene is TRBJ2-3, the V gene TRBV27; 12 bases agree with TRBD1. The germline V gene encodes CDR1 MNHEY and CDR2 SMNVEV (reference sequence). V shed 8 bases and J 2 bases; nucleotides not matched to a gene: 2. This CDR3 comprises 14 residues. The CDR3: CASGTGGLTDTQYF. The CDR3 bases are TGTGCCAGCGGGACAGGGGGCCTCACAGATACGCAGTATTTT.